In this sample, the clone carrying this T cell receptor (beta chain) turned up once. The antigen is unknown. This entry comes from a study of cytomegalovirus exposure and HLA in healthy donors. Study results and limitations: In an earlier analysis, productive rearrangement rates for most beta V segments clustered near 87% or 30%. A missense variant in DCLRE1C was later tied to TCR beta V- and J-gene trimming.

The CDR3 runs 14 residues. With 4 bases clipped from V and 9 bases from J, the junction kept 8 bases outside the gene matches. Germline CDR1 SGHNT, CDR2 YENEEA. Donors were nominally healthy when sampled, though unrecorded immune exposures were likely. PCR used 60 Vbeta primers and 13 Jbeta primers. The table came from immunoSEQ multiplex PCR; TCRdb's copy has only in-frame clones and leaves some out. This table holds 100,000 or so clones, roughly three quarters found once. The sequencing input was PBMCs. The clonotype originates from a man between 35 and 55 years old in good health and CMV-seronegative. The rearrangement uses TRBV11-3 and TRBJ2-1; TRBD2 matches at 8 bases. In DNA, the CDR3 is TGTGCCAGCAGCTCGGGGGGGAGTGTGAGTGAGCAGTTCTTC. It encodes CASSSGGSVSEQFF.